This T cell receptor (beta chain) was observed in a study of CD8 T cells in ankylosing spondylitis. Remarks on this clonotype: What it binds is unknown.

Germline CDR1 is MGHRA and CDR2 is YSYEKL. The V end was cut by 1 base, the J end by 5 bases, with 12 bases between. The CDR3 totals 14 residues. The study's findings and limits: It was reported that disease-linked clones were significantly enriched in matched ankylosing spondylitis synovial fluid. Reactive arthritis synovial fluid and blood were previously reported to contain some motif variants. Seemingly characteristic of ankylosing spondylitis blood was a TCR beta motif consisting of eight highly homologous variants.

By quantitative 5'-RACE with molecular barcodes, the TCR beta libraries were made. Via MiXCR, TCRdb re-called the 5' RACE reads, giving one row per CDR3 protein. This sample has just over 350,000 distinct CDR3 sequences; 20% occur once, and the top ten carry about 12%. V gene TRBV4-1 combines with J gene TRBJ2-7, with D hard to call. This TCR was recovered from a male donor with ankylosing spondylitis or in good health (not recorded which). Sequencing used blood, either unsorted or a sorted T cell fraction (not recorded which). The CDR3 is CASSQGQFLDEQYF. The CDR3 region has the DNA TGCGCCAGCAGCCAAGGCCAGTTCCTGGACGAGCAGTACTTC.